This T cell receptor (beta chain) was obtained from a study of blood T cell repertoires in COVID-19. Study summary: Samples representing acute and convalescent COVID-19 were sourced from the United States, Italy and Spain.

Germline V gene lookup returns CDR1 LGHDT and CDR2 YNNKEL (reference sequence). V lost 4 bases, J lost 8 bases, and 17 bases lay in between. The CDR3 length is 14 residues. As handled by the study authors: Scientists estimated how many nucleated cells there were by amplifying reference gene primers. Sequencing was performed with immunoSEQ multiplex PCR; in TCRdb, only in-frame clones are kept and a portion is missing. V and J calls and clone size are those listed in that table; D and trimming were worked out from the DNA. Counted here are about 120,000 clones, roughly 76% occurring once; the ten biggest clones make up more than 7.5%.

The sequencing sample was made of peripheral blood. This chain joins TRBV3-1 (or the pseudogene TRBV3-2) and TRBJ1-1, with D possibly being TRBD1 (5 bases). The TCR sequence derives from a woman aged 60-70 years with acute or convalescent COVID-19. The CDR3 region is CASSPGSQNSEAFF. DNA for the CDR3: TGTGCCAGCAGCCCAGGGTCACAAAATTCGGAAGCTTTCTTT.